The entry below describes one T cell receptor beta chain. The antigen is unknown. These data originate in a study of a mutant IDH1 vaccine in newly diagnosed glioma. General observations from the study: Over 85% of patients showed vaccine-induced immune responses across multiple MHC alleles.

As for time point: week 47, end of study. Vaccine doses each comprised 300 ug of mutant IDH1 20-mer peptide, with topical imiquimod. Measured with immunoSEQ multiplex PCR; TCRdb has only the in-frame clones, and not every one. The sample includes about 50,000 clones, 70% to 85% seen only once; the top ten take 5.3%. Deletions cut 2 bases from V and 2 bases from J, with 9 bases between. This CDR3 spans 14 amino acids. Germline V lookup: CDR1 SGHTA, CDR2 FQGTGA. The clonotype comes from a man in his fifties or sixties with glioma. The V gene is TRBV7-3, the J gene TRBJ2-5; tentatively, D is TRBD1 (5 bases). Sequenced material: PBMCs, taken from a glioma patient whose treatment included an IDH1 peptide vaccine. CDR3: CASSLGAAQETQYF. CDR3 DNA: TGTGCCAGCAGCTTAGGGGCAGCTCAAGAGACCCAGTACTTC.